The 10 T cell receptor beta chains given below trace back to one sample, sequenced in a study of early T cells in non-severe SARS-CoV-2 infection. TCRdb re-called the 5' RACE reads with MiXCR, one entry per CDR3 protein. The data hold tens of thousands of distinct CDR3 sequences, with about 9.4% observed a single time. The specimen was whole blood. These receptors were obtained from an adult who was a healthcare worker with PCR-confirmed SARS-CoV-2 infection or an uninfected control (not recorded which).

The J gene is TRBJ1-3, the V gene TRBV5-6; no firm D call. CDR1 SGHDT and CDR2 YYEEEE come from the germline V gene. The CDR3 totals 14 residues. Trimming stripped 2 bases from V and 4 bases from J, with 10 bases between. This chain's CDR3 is CASSLWQAGNTIYF. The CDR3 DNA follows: TGTGCCAGCAGCTTATGGCAGGCGGGAAACACCATATATTTT.

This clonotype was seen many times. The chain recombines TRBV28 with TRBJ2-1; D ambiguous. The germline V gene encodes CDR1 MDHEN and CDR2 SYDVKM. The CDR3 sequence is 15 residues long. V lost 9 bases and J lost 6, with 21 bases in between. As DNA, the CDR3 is TGTGCCAGTTACCAAGGGTCAATCCTCCGCAATGAGCAGTTCTTC. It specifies CASYQGSILRNEQFF.

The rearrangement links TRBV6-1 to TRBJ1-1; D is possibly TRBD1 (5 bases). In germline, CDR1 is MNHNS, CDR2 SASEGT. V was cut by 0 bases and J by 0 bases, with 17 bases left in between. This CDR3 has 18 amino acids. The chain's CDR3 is CASSEAGQGHRMNTEAFF. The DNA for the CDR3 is TGTGCCAGCAGTGAAGCAGGTCAGGGCCATAGAATGAACACTGAAGCTTTCTTT.

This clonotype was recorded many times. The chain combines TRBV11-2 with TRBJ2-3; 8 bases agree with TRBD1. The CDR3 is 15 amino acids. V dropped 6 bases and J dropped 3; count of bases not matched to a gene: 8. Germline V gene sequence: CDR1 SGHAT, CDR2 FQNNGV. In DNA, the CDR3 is TGTGCCAGCAGTCTCAGGGGGCTGAGGACAGATACGCAGTATTTT. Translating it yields CASSLRGLRTDTQYF.

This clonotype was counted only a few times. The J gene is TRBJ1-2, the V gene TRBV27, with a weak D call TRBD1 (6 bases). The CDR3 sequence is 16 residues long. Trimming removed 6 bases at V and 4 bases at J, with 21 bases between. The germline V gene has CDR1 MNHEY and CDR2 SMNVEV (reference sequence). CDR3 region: CASRPGAGALGYGYTF. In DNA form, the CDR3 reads TGTGCCAGCAGACCGGGGGCAGGGGCCCTCGGCTATGGCTACACCTTC.

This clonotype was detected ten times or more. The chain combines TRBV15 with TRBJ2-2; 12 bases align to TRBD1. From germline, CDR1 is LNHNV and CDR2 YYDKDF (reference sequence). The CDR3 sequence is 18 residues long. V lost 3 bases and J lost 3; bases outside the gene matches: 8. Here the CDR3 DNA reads TGTGCCACCAGCAGCCCCTGGGGGACAGGGGGCTACACCGGGGAGCTGTTTTTT. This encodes CATSSPWGTGGYTGELFF.

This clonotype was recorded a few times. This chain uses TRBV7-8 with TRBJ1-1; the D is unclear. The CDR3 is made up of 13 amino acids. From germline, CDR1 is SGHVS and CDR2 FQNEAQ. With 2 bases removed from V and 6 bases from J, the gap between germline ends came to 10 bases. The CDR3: CASSLNPDAEAFF. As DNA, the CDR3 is TGTGCCAGCAGCTTAAACCCCGACGCTGAAGCTTTCTTT. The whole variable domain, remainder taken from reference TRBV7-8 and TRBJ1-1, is GAGVSQSPRYKVAKRGQDVALRCDPISGHVSLFWYQQALGQGPEFLTYFQNEAQLDKSGLPSDRFFAERPEGSVSTLKIQRTQQEDSAVYLCASSLNPDAEAFFGQGTRLTVV.

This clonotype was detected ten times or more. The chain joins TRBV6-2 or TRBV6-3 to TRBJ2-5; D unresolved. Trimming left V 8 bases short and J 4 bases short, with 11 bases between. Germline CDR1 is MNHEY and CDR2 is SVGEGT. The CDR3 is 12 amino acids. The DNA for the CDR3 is TGTGCCAGCTGTGTTGGGGTAGAGACCCAGTACTTC. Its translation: CASCVGVETQYF.

CDR3 sequence (DNA): TGTGCCATCAGTGAGTCTCCAGGGTCTGGTGAAAAACTGTTTTTT. Translating gives CAISESPGSGEKLFF. The chain employs TRBV10-3 and TRBJ1-4; a possible D gene is TRBD1 (5 bases). V lost 0 bases to trimming and J lost 7 bases, with 12 bases between them. The CDR3 is 15 residues long. Germline V CDR1 and CDR2: ENHRY, SYGVKD.

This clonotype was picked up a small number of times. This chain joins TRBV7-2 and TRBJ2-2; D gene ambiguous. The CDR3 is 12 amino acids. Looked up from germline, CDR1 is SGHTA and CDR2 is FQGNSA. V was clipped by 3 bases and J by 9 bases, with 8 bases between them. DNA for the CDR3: TGTGCCAGCAGCTTTGCATTCCGGGAGCTGTTTTTT. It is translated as CASSFAFRELFF. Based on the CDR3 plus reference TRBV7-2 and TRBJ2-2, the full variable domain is GAGVSQSPSNKVTEKGKDVELRCDPISGHTALYWYRQSLGQGLEFLIYFQGNSAPDKSGLPSDRFSAERTGGSVSTLTIQRTQQEDSAVYLCASSFAFRELFFGEGSRLTVL.